This entry concerns a single T cell receptor (beta chain). This entry belongs to a study of T cells in Graves' hyperthyroidism and ophthalmopathy. V lost 4 bases, J lost 5 bases, and 14 bases lay in between. Germline CDR1 is LNHDA and CDR2 is SQIVND (reference sequence). The CDR3 consists of 14 residues. Fresh peripheral blood, approximately 10 ml, yielded the PBMCs. The CDR3 regions of TCR beta were amplified from RNA transcripts. First-round RT-PCR targeting the TCR CDR3 was performed with the HTBI primer set. TCRdb re-derived calls from the multiplex PCR reads in MiXCR, one entry per CDR3 protein. The table lists fewer than 800,000 distinct CDR3 sequences, around 17% of them singletons, with around 7.7% in the top ten.

This receptor was taken from a man younger than 35 with Graves' hyperthyroidism. The V and J genes are TRBV19 and TRBJ1-2, with D maybe TRBD1 (6 bases). Material: blood. The CDR3 DNA reads TGTGCCAGTAGTACCCAGGACAGACTATATGGCTACACCTTC. Encoded protein: CASSTQDRLYGYTF.